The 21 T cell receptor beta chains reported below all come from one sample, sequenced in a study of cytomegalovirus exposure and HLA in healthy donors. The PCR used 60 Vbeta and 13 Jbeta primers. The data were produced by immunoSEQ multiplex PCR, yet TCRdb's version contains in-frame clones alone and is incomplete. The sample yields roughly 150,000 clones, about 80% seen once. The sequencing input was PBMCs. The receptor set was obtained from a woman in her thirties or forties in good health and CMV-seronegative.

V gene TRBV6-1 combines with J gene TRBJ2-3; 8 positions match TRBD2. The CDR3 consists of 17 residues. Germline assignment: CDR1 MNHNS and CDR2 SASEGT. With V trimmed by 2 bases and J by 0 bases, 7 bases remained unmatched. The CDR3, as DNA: TGTGCCAGCAGTGAACGGGGACTAGGTTCTAGCACAGATACGCAGTATTTT. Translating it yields CASSERGLGSSTDTQYF.

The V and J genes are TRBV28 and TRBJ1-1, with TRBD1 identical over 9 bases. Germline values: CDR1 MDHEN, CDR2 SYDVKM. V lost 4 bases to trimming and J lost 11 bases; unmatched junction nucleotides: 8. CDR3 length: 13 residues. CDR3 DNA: TGTGCCAGCAGTTCCGGACAGGGGCGGGGGGCTTTCTTT. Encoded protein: CASSSGQGRGAFF.

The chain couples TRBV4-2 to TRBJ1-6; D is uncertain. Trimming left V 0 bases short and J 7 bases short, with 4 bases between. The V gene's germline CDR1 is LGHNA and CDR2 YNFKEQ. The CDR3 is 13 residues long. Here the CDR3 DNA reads TGTGCCAGCAGCCAAGACAGAAATTCACCCCTCCACTTT. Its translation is CASSQDRNSPLHF.

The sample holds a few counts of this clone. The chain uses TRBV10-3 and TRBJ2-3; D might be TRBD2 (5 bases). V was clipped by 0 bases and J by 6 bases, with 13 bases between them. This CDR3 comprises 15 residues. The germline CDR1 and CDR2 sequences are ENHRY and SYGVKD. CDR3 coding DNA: TGTGCCATCAGTGAGTCGCTGGGCCGAGGGGATACGCAGTATTTT. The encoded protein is CAISESLGRGDTQYF.

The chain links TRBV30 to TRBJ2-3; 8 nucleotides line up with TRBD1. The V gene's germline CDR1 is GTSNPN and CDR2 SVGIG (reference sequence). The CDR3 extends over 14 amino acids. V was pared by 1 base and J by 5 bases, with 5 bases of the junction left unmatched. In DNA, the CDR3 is TGTGCCTGGAGTGGTGGCAGGGGGCAAGATACGCAGTATTTT. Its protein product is CAWSGGRGQDTQYF.

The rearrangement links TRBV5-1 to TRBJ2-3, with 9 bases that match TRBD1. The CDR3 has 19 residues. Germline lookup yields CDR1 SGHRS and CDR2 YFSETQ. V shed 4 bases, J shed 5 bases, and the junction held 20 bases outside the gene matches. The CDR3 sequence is CASSDYMGGPGQGRDTQYF. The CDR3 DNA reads TGCGCCAGCAGCGATTATATGGGGGGCCCGGGACAGGGACGAGATACGCAGTATTTT.

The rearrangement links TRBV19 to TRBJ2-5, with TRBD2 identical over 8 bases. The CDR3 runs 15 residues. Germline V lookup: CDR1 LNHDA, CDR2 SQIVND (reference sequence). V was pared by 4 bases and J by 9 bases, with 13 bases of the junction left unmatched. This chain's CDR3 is CASSRSSGNNKPQYF. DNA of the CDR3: TGTGCCAGTAGTAGGAGTAGCGGGAATAACAAGCCCCAGTACTTC. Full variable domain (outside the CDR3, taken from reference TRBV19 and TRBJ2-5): DGGITQSPKYLFRKEGQNVTLSCEQNLNHDAMYWYRQDPGQGLRLIYYSQIVNDFQKGDIAEGYSVSREKKESFPLTVTSAQKNPTAFYLCASSRSSGNNKPQYFGPGTRLLVL.

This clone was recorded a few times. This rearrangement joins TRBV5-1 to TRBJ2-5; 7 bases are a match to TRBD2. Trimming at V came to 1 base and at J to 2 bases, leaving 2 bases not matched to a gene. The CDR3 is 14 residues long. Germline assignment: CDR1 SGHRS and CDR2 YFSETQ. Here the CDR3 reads CASSLWGGQETQYF. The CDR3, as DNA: TGCGCCAGCAGCTTGTGGGGGGGACAAGAGACCCAGTACTTC.

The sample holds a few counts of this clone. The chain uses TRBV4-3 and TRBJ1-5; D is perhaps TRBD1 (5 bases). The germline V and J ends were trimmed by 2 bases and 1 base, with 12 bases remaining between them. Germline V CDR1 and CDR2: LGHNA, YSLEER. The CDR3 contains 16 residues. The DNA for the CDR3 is TGCGCCAGCAGCCAATTCGCTAGGGGAAGCAATCAGCCCCAGCATTTT. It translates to CASSQFARGSNQPQHF.

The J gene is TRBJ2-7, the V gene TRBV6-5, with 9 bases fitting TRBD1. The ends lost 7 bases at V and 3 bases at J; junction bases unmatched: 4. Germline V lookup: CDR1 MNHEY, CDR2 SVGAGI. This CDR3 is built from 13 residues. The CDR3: CASTSGQGYEQYF. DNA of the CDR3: TGTGCCAGCACCTCGGGACAGGGCTACGAGCAGTACTTC.

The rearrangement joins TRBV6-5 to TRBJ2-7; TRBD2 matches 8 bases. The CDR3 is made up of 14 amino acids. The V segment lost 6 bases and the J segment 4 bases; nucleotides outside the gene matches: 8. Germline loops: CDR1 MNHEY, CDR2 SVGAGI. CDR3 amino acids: CASSRRGGRYEQYF. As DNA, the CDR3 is TGTGCCAGCAGCCGACGGGGGGGCAGGTACGAGCAGTACTTC.

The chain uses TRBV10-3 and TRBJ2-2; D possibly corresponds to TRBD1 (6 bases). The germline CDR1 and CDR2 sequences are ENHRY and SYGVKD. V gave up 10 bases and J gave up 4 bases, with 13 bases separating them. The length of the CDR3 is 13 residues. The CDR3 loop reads CASASGVTGELFF. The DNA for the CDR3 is TGTGCCAGCGCCTCAGGGGTCACCGGGGAGCTGTTTTTT.

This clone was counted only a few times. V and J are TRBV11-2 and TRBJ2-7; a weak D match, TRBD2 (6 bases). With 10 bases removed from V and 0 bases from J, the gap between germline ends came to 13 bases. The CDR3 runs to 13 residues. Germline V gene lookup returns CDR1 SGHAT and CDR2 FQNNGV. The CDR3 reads CATQAGLSYEQYF. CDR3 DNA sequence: TGTGCCACACAAGCGGGCCTCTCCTACGAGCAGTACTTC.

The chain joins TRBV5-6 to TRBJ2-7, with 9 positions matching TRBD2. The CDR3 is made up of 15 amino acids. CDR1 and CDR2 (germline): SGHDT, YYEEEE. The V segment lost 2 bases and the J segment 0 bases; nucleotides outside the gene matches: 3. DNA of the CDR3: TGTGCCAGCAGCTTCATTAGCGGGAGCTCCTACGAGCAGTACTTC. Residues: CASSFISGSSYEQYF.

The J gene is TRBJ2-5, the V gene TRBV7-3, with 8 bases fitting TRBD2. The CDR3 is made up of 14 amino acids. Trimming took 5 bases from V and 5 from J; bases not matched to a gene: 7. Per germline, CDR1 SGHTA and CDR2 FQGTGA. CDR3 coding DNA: TGTGCCAGCAGCCCAAGCGGGGGTGGTGAGACCCAGTACTTC. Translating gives CASSPSGGGETQYF.

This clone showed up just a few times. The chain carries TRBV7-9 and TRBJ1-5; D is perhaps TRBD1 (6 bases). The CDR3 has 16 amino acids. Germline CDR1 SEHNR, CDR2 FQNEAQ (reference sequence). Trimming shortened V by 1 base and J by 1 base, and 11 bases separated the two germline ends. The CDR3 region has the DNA TGTGCCAGCAGCTTAGTTTGGGGGCGGAGCAATCAGCCCCAGCATTTT. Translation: CASSLVWGRSNQPQHF.

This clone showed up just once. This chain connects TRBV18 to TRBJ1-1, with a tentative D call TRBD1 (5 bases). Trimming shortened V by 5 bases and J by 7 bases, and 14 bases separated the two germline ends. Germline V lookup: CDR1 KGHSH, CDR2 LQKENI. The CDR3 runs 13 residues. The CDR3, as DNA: TGTGCCAGCTCAATGGCAGCAAGGGGTGAAGCTTTCTTT. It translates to CASSMAARGEAFF.

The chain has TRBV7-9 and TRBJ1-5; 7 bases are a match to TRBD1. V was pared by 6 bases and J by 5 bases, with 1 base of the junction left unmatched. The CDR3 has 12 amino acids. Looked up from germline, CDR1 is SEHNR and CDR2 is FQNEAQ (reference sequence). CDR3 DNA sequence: TGTGCCAGCAGTCAGGGGGATCAGCCCCAGCATTTT. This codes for CASSQGDQPQHF.

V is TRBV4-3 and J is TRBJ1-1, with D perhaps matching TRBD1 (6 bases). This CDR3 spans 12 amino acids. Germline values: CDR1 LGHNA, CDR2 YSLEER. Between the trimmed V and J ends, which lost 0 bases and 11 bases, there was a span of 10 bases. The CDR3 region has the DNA TGCGCCAGCAGCCAAGACAGGGGTGAGGCTTTCTTT. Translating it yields CASSQDRGEAFF.

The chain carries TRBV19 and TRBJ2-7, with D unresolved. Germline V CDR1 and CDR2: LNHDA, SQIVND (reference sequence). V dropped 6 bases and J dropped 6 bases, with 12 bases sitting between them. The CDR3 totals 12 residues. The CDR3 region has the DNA TGTGCCAGTAGCTATACTGGGCGCGAGCAGTACTTC. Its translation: CASSYTGREQYF.

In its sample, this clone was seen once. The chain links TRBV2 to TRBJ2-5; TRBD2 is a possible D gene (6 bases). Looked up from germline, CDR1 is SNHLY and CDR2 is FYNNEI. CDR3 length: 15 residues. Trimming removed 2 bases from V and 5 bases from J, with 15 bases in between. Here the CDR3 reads CASSELGGFEETQYF. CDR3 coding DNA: TGTGCCAGCAGTGAACTCGGAGGGTTTGAGGAGACCCAGTACTTC.